This TCR beta chain appears in the sequencing data of a study of Graves' ophthalmopathy and Graves' hyperthyroidism. The TCR beta CDR3 regions underwent amplification from RNA transcripts. Following a first-round RT-PCR that used HTBI primers, a second-round multiplex PCR was carried out. TCRdb reprocessed the multiplex PCR reads with MiXCR, giving one entry per CDR3 protein. The data contain a few hundred thousand distinct CDR3 sequences, 17% of them singletons. Stable hyperthyroidism referred to disease that showed no ophthalmopathy within 18 months of follow-up. Patients were left out if they had other autoimmune diseases, uncontrolled infections, pregnancy or lactation. This clonotype occurred many times. Trimming took off 4 bases at V and 3 bases at J, with 12 bases between the two ends. The CDR3 spans 14 residues.

This clonotype was obtained from an adult woman with stable Graves' hyperthyroidism. J is TRBJ1-1 and V is TRBV12-3 or TRBV12-4, with D possibly matching TRBD1 (6 bases). Sequenced material: peripheral blood. The CDR3 region is CASSSQGRDTEAFF. The CDR3 coding sequence is TGTGCCAGCAGTTCCCAGGGGAGAGACACTGAAGCTTTCTTT.